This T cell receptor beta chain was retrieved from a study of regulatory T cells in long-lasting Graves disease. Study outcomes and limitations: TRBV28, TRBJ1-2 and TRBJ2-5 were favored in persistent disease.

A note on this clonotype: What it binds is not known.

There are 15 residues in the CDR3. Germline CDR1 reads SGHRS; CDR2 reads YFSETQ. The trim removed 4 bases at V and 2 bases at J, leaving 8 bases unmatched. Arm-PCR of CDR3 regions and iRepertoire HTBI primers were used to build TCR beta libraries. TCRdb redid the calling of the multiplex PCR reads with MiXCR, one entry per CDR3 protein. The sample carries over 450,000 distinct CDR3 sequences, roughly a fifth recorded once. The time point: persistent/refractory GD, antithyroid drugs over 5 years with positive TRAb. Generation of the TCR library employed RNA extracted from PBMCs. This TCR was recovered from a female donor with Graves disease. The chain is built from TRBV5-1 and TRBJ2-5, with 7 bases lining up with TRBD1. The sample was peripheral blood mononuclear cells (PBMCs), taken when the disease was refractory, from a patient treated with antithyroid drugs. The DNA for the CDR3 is TGCGCCAGCAGCCGATTTAGACAGGGTCAAGAGACCCAGTACTTC. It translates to CASSRFRQGQETQYF.